Reported below is one TCR beta chain. The antigen is undetermined. These data come from a study of identical twins. TCRdb itself ran the 5' RACE reads through MiXCR, one entry per CDR3 protein. The table has 400,000 to 550,000 distinct CDR3 sequences, roughly a fifth seen once. V was clipped by 5 bases and J by 7 bases; unmatched bases: 8. CDR3 size: 15 residues. Germline CDR1 is SEHNR and CDR2 is FQNEAQ (reference sequence). Findings of the study overall: Fewer insertions were carried by abundant cord blood beta clonotypes, but none was seen in memory repertoires.

The sample was also linked to a second study, of T cells expressing NK-cell markers. From that report: The eight sequenced donors comprised seven who were HCMV-seropositive and one who was seronegative.

Source material: CD4+ T cells sorted from blood. The TCR comes from a woman aged 18-29 years in good health. The chain recombines TRBV7-9 with TRBJ2-4, with TRBD2 matching 10 bases. CDR3 coding DNA: TGTGCCAGCAGCGGATCTAGCGGGGGACCTAACATTCAGTACTTC. It specifies CASSGSSGGPNIQYF.